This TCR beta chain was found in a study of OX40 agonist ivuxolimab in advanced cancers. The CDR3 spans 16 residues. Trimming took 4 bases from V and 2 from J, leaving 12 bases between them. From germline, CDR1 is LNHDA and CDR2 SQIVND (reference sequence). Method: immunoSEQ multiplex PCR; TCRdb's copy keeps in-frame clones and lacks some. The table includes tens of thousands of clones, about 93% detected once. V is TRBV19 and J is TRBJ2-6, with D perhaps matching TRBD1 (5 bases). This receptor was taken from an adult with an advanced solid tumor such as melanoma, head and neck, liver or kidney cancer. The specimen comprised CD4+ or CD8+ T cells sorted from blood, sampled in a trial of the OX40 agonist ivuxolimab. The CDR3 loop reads CASSTAQGAGANVLTF. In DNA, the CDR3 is TGTGCCAGTAGTACCGCTCAAGGGGCTGGGGCCAACGTCCTGACTTTC.